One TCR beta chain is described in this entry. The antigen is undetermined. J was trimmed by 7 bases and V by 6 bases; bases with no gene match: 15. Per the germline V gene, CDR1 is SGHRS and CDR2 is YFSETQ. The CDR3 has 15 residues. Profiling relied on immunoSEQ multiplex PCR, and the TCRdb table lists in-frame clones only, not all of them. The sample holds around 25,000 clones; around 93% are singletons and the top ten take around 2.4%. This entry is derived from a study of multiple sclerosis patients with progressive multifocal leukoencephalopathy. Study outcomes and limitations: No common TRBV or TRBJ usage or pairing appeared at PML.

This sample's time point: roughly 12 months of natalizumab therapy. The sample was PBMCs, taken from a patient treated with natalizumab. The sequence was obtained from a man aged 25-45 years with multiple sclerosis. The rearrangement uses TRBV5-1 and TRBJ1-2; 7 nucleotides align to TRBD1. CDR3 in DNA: TGCGCCAGCAACTTATTTACAGGGGCAATTGCTGGCTACACCTTC. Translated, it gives CASNLFTGAIAGYTF.